Listed below are T cell receptor beta chains from one sample, sequenced in a study of T cells in localized non-small cell lung cancer. Data came from immunoSEQ multiplex PCR; TCRdb stores just in-frame clones and leaves some out. The sample lists approximately 81,000 clones; 88% were seen once. This sample comprised peripheral blood, obtained before any cancer treatment. These receptor sequences come from a woman between 35 and 75 years old with stage I squamous cell lung carcinoma. CDR3s include the opening cysteine and the closing phenylalanine or tryptophan. The order of the fields is D gene, CDR3 length, V gene, J gene, CDR3 DNA, CDR3 protein. The D gene is left open where the match is weak.

TRBD1	14	TRBV11-2	TRBJ2-5	TGTGCCAGCAGCCCGAGGGGGCTCGATCAGACCCAGTACTTC	CASSPRGLDQTQYF
TRBD1	16	TRBV15	TRBJ2-1	TGTGCCACCAGCAGAGATCTTGGGACAGGCTACAATGAGCAGTTCTTC	CATSRDLGTGYNEQFF
TRBD1	14	TRBV6-5	TRBJ1-3	TGTGCCAGCAGCTCCGGGACAGGAGGAAACACCATATATTTT	CASSSGTGGNTIYF
TRBD1	15	TRBV5-1	TRBJ1-2	TGCGCCAGCAGCTTGGGAGACAGGGGGGTCTATGGCTACACCTTC	CASSLGDRGVYGYTF
NA	14	TRBV2	TRBJ1-2	TGTGCCAGCAGTGAAGCTGGCAGATCCTATGGCTACACCTTC	CASSEAGRSYGYTF
NA	11	TRBV28	TRBJ1-1	TGTGCCAGCAAACTGAACACTGAAGCTTTCTTT	CASKLNTEAFF
TRBD1	15	TRBV5-4	TRBJ2-7	TGTGCCAGCAGCCCTCCCGGGACAGGGAGACACGAGCAGTACTTC	CASSPPGTGRHEQYF
TRBD1	16	TRBV9	TRBJ2-1	TGTGCCAGCAGCCCCCCTCCCAGACAGGGCTACAATGAGCAGTTCTTC	CASSPPPRQGYNEQFF
TRBD1	13	TRBV19	TRBJ2-7	TGTGCCAGTAGTCCGACAGGGAAGTACGAGCAGTACTTC	CASSPTGKYEQYF
NA	14	TRBV2	TRBJ1-4	TGTGCCAGTGACGGATTGGTGGGGGGTGAAAAACTGTTTTTT	CASDGLVGGEKLFF